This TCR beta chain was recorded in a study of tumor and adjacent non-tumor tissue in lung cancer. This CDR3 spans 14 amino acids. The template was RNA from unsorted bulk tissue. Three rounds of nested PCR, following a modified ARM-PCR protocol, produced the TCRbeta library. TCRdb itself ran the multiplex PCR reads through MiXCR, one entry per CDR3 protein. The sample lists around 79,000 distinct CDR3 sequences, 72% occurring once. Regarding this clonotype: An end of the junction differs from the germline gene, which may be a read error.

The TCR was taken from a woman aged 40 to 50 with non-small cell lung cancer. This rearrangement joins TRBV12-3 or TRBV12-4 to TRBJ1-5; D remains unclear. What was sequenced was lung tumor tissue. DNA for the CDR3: TGTGCCAGCAGCCGACCCTATAGCAGTCAGTCCCAGCATTTT. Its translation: CASSRPYSSQSQHF.